Listed below are T cell receptor beta chains from one sample, sequenced in a study of cytomegalovirus exposure and HLA in healthy donors. Some clones are missing from TCRdb's copy, which holds only in-frame ones; the method was immunoSEQ multiplex PCR. Of about 180,000 clones detected, more than 65% appear once; the ten largest clones hold 1.2%. What was sequenced was PBMCs. The receptors derive from a girl aged 2-10 years in good health and CMV-seropositive. The CDR3 runs from the conserved cysteine through the conserved F or W. The D gene is left open where the match is weak. Part of the rows lack a size; the others show once, few, many or a class for expanded clones.

>TRBV5-1|TRBJ2-7|13|.|.
TGCGCCAGCAGCTACACGACAGCCTACGAGCAGTACTTC
CASSYTTAYEQYF
>TRBV4-1|TRBJ2-1|15|.|.
TGCGCCAGCAGCCAAGTGGGACTGGCCTACAATGAGCAGTTCTTC
CASSQVGLAYNEQFF
>TRBV6-1|TRBJ1-6|15|once|TRBD1
TGTGCCAGCAGTCTAAACACAGGGGTTAATTCACCCCTCCACTTT
CASSLNTGVNSPLHF
>TRBV19|TRBJ2-7|15|.|.
TGTGCCAGTAGTATCCCGGCAGGGGTGATCACCGAGCAGTACTTC
CASSIPAGVITEQYF
>TRBV27|TRBJ2-7|12|.|.
TGTGCCAGCAGTTTAAAGGGACAAGAGCAGTACTTC
CASSLKGQEQYF
>TRBV5-1|TRBJ2-3|14|.|TRBD1
TGCGCCAGCAGCTTTGGACAGGGGCCAGATACGCAGTATTTT
CASSFGQGPDTQYF
>TRBV4-2|TRBJ2-5|15|once|.
TGTGCCAGCAGCCAAGATCTTCGGACTGGGGAGACCCAGTACTTC
CASSQDLRTGETQYF
>TRBV27|TRBJ2-3|16|.|TRBD2
TGTGCCAGCAGTCCCCTCGGGAGCGGGGGGGCAGATACGCAGTATTTT
CASSPLGSGGADTQYF
>TRBV27|TRBJ1-6|18|.|TRBD1
TGTGCCAGCAGTTCTCAGCGGACAGGGGATTTCTATAATTCACCCCTCCACTTT
CASSSQRTGDFYNSPLHF
>TRBV2|TRBJ1-5|14|.|.
TGTGCCAGCAGTCAGTCCACAGGGAATCAGCCCCAGCATTTT
CASSQSTGNQPQHF
>TRBV2|TRBJ2-7|14|.|TRBD1
TGTGCCAGCAAGCGGGACAGGGGGCCCTACGAGCAGTACTTC
CASKRDRGPYEQYF
>TRBV5-5|TRBJ1-2|14|.|TRBD1
TGTGCCAGCAGCGGACCGGACAGGGTGAAAGGCTACACCTTC
CASSGPDRVKGYTF
>TRBV11-1|TRBJ1-2|16|.|.
TGTGCCAGCAGCTTGCGAAGGGGAAGCTTTGACTATGGCTACACCTTC
CASSLRRGSFDYGYTF
>TRBV30|TRBJ1-4|15|.|.
TGTGCCTGGAATAGGGGGACAAACCACGGGGAAAAACTGTTTTTT
CAWNRGTNHGEKLFF
>TRBV6-1|TRBJ2-1|14|.|TRBD1
TGTGCCAGCAGTCCCGGGACAGGGATCAATGAGCAGTTCTTC
CASSPGTGINEQFF
>TRBV5-1|TRBJ1-2|14|once|.
TGCGCCAGCAGCCGGGGGGAGGGACGTGATGGCTACACCTTC
CASSRGEGRDGYTF
>TRBV10-3|TRBJ2-3|16|.|.
TGTGCCACATCGACTGTACCCCTCACTAGCACAGATACGCAGTATTTT
CATSTVPLTSTDTQYF
>TRBV5-1|TRBJ2-1|22|.|TRBD2
TGCGCCAGCAGCTTGGACCCTACAGGGGTCCTACTAGCGGGAGGGCCTTCCTATGAGCAGTTCTTC
CASSLDPTGVLLAGGPSYEQFF
>TRBV5-4|TRBJ1-1|15|.|.
TGTGCCAGCAGCGTACAGCCGTATATGAACACTGAAGCTTTCTTT
CASSVQPYMNTEAFF
>TRBV5-1|TRBJ2-1|18|.|TRBD2
TGCGCCAGCAGCCGGGGACTAGCGGGGGATGGGGGCTACAATGAGCAGTTCTTC
CASSRGLAGDGGYNEQFF
>TRBV4-1|TRBJ2-1|16|.|TRBD2
TGCGCCAGCAGCCAACCTCACACTAGCGGGGGGGATGAGCAGTTCTTC
CASSQPHTSGGDEQFF
>TRBV4-1|TRBJ2-1|16|once|TRBD2
TGCGCCAGCAGCCAAGATAGGACTAGCGGGTACAATGAGCAGTTCTTC
CASSQDRTSGYNEQFF
>TRBV19|TRBJ1-1|13|.|TRBD1
TGTGCCAGCAGGGACAGAATAAACACTGAAGCTTTCTTT
CASRDRINTEAFF
>TRBV7-2|TRBJ2-1|16|.|TRBD2
TGTGCCAGCAGCCTGGCGGCGGGAGGGGATCCTTATGAGCAGTTCTTC
CASSLAAGGDPYEQFF
>TRBV12-5|TRBJ2-1|17|.|TRBD2
TGTGCTAGTGGTTTGGCTACTAGCGGGAGTCGAAGCAATGAGCAGTTCTTC
CASGLATSGSRSNEQFF
>TRBV19|TRBJ2-7|14|.|TRBD1
TGTGCCAGTAGTATAGCTCAGGGGGCGCTTGAGCAGTACTTC
CASSIAQGALEQYF
>TRBV7-9|TRBJ1-1|15|few|.
TGTGCCAGCAGCGCCTACAGGAGAGAAGAAACTGAAGCTTTCTTT
CASSAYRREETEAFF
>TRBV19|TRBJ1-2|15|once|.
TGTGCCAGTAGTATCGCCCCCAGGGCCGGATATGGCTACACCTTC
CASSIAPRAGYGYTF
>TRBV9|TRBJ2-3|12|.|TRBD1
TGTGCCAGCAGCCCGGGACAGGACAAGCAGTATTTT
CASSPGQDKQYF
>TRBV9|TRBJ1-1|13|.|.
TGTGCCAGCAGCTCGGGGACACGCACTGAAGCTTTCTTT
CASSSGTRTEAFF
>TRBV7-9|TRBJ2-7|16|.|.
TGTGCCAGCAGCTTTCGAGCGGCCCGAGGCTCCTACGAGCAGTACTTC
CASSFRAARGSYEQYF